Listed below are T cell receptor beta chains from one sample, sequenced in a study of blood T cell repertoires in COVID-19. Sequencing used immunoSEQ multiplex PCR; TCRdb keeps in-frame clones, though not all of them. There are more than 50,000 clones in the sample; more than 60% occur only once, and 14% lies in the top ten. Sample: peripheral blood. Receptors originate from a woman in her 70s with acute or convalescent COVID-19. The CDR3 runs from the conserved cysteine through the conserved F or W. The D gene is left open where the match is weak.

V	D	J	CDR3
TRBV7-9	.	TRBJ1-2	CASSLRYFNYGYTF
TRBV3-1/TRBV3-2	.	TRBJ1-6	CASSPSNSPLHF
TRBV5-1	.	TRBJ2-4	CASSLSDWRGLQGNIQYF
TRBV27	.	TRBJ2-7	CASSLLASTYEQYF
TRBV7-2	TRBD2	TRBJ2-1	CASSAPTGSGNYNEQFF
TRBV7-3	TRBD1	TRBJ1-1	CASSLTGGTEAFF
TRBV5-6	.	TRBJ1-4	CASSFGPDSEKLFF
TRBV5-6	TRBD1	TRBJ1-2	CASSRRGQGVYGYTF
TRBV6-6	.	TRBJ1-1	CASSPGGTPRDDTEAFF
TRBV19	.	TRBJ1-4	CASAKGGKTNEKLFF
TRBV9	.	TRBJ2-2	CASSVTPNTGELFF
TRBV3-1/TRBV3-2	.	TRBJ2-1	CASRPGGGNEQFF
TRBV24-1	TRBD1	TRBJ2-5	CATSDWTGAKETQYF
TRBV7-8	.	TRBJ2-1	CASSSRVGSEQFF
TRBV4-1	TRBD2	TRBJ2-1	CASSQTSSLAGGYNEQFF
TRBV2	TRBD1	TRBJ1-5	CASSERTGGDQPQHF
TRBV12-3/TRBV12-4	.	TRBJ2-7	CASSQYNYEQYF
TRBV19	TRBD1	TRBJ1-3	CASSRGTGFGGNTIYF
TRBV11-2	.	TRBJ2-3	CASSSQTSATDTQYF
TRBV4-2	.	TRBJ2-3	CASSQRSSSSTDTQYF
TRBV3-1/TRBV3-2	.	TRBJ2-5	CASSQFKQGPGGETQYF
TRBV6-6	.	TRBJ1-5	CASSYSGDLNQPQHF
TRBV6-5	.	TRBJ2-6	CASSDTLANVLTF
TRBV4-1	TRBD2	TRBJ2-5	CASSPTPGLAGGQTQYF
TRBV13	TRBD1	TRBJ2-7	CASNRMTGTLHEQYF
TRBV7-9	.	TRBJ1-4	CASSLAVQGEKLFF
TRBV10-3	.	TRBJ2-7	CAIQDSDSEQYF
TRBV6-5	.	TRBJ1-2	CASSSSGPQGGYGYTF
TRBV5-1	.	TRBJ1-2	CASSFGAGYGYTF
TRBV6-5	.	TRBJ2-3	CASSSRDTQYF
TRBV6-6	.	TRBJ1-3	CASSYKPGDGNTIYF
TRBV5-6	TRBD1	TRBJ1-1	CASSLGGLRDRNLNTEAFF
TRBV5-8	TRBD1	TRBJ1-5	CASSSPWGQGMGQPQHF